This T cell receptor (beta chain) was obtained from a study of T cells in Graves' hyperthyroidism and ophthalmopathy. RNA transcripts provided the source from which TCR beta CDR3 regions were amplified. TCR CDR3 underwent first-round RT-PCR with the HTBI primer set. TCRdb itself ran the multiplex PCR reads through MiXCR, one entry per CDR3 protein. Among 250,000 to 300,000 distinct CDR3 sequences listed, more than 14% were seen once. Details on this clonotype: A clone one base away is much larger, so this may be a read error.

CDR3 length: 16 residues. Trimming cost V 5 bases and J 5 bases, with 19 bases left between them. Germline CDR1 reads SGHAT; CDR2 reads FQNNGV. The sequencing input was blood. The clonotype was recovered from a woman between 40 and 55 years old with Graves' hyperthyroidism that later progressed to Graves' ophthalmopathy. The chain has TRBV11-2 and TRBJ1-5, with D maybe TRBD1 (6 bases). This chain's CDR3 is CASSQGVRGGDQPQHF. DNA of the CDR3: TGTGCCAGCAGCCAAGGCGTTCGAGGGGGAGATCAGCCCCAGCATTTT.